A single TCR beta chain is shown here with its context. Methods used by the authors: Estimation of nucleated cell counts was performed using reference gene primer amplification. Method: immunoSEQ multiplex PCR; TCRdb's copy keeps in-frame clones and lacks some. V and J calls and clone size come straight from that table; D and trimming were deduced from the DNA. The data hold 200,000 to 250,000 clones, with 86% observed a single time. This entry is derived from a study of blood T cell repertoires in COVID-19. This TCR derives from a woman aged 45-65 years in a cohort exposed to, infected with or recovered from COVID-19 (not recorded which). The sequenced sample consisted of PBMCs or T cells enriched from blood (not recorded which).

CDR3 loop: CASSSQTNYGYTF. As DNA, the CDR3 is TGTGCCAGTAGTTCCCAGACAAACTATGGCTACACCTTC. This sequence joins TRBV19 and TRBJ1-2, with D uncertain. This CDR3 contains 13 residues. Trimming left V 5 bases short and J 2 bases short, with 9 bases between. Germline V CDR1 and CDR2: LNHDA, SQIVND (reference sequence).